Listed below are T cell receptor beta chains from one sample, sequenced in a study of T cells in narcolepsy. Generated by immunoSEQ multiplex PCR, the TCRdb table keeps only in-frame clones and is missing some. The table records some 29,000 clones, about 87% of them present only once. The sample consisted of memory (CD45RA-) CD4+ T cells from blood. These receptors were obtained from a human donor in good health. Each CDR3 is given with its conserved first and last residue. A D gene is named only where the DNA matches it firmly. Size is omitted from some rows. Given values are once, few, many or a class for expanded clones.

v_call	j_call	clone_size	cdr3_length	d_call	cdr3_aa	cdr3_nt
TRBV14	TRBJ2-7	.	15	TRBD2	CASSQGLAGGGEQYF	TGTGCCAGCAGCCAAGGACTAGCGGGGGGTGGCGAGCAGTACTTC
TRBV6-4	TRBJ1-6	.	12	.	CASPWVVSPLHF	TGTGCCAGCCCCTGGGTGGTTTCACCCCTCCACTTT
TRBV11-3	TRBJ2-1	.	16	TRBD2	CASSLGGLAGDNEQFF	TGTGCCAGCAGCTTAGGTGGACTAGCGGGGGACAATGAGCAGTTCTTC
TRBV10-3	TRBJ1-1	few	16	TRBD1	CAIRDRDRSLDTEAFF	TGTGCCATCCGGGACCGGGACAGATCATTGGACACTGAAGCTTTCTTT
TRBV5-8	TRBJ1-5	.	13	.	CASTQGDNQPQHF	TGTGCCAGCACTCAAGGGGACAATCAGCCCCAGCATTTT
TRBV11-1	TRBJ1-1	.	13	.	CASSLGENTEAFF	TGTGCCAGCAGCCTAGGTGAGAACACTGAAGCTTTCTTT
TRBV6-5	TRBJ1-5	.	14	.	CASRPSGVHQPQHF	TGTGCCAGCAGACCCTCGGGGGTGCATCAGCCCCAGCATTTT
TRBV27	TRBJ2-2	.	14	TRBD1	CASSPRGFNGELFF	TGTGCCAGCAGCCCCAGGGGGTTTAACGGGGAGCTGTTTTTT
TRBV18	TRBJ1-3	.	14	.	CASSPQGSGNTIYF	TGTGCCAGCTCACCACAGGGCTCTGGAAACACCATATATTTT
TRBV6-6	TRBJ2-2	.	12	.	CASSALPGELFF	TGTGCCAGCAGTGCATTACCCGGGGAGCTGTTTTTT
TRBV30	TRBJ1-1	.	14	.	CAWSVWGAGTEAFF	TGTGCCTGGAGTGTATGGGGGGCGGGCACTGAAGCTTTCTTT
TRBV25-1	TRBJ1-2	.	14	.	CASSGDTGLRGYTF	TGTGCCAGCAGTGGCGACACAGGGCTCCGCGGCTACACCTTC
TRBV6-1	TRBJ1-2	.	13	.	CASRLTGNYGYTF	TGTGCCAGCAGATTGACGGGAAACTATGGCTACACCTTC
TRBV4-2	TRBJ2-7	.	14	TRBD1	CASSQVATGSEQYF	TGTGCCAGCAGCCAAGTGGCGACAGGGAGCGAGCAGTACTTC
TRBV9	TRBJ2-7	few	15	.	CASSVGVGGSYEQYF	TGTGCCAGCAGCGTCGGGGTTGGAGGCTCCTACGAGCAGTACTTC
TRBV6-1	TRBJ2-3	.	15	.	CASTSDGAPPDTQYF	TGTGCCAGCACCTCGGACGGAGCCCCCCCAGATACGCAGTATTTT
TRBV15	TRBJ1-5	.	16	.	CATSRKGDRSAGPQHF	TGTGCCACCAGCAGGAAAGGCGACAGGTCAGCCGGGCCCCAGCATTTT
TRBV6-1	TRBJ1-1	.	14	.	CASSIFGANTEAFF	TGTGCCAGCTCGATCTTCGGAGCGAACACTGAAGCTTTCTTT
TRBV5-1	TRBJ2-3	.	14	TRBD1	CASSLGQGRDTQYF	TGCGCCAGCAGCTTGGGACAGGGTCGAGATACGCAGTATTTT
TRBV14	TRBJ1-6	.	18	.	CASSPSVLVRVYNSPLHF	TGTGCCAGCAGCCCCAGCGTTTTGGTACGGGTCTATAATTCACCCCTCCACTTT
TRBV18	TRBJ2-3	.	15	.	CASSPGTSPTDTQYF	TGTGCCAGCTCACCAGGGACGTCCCCCACAGATACGCAGTATTTT
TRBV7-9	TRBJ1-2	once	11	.	CASSKGEGYTF	TGTGCCAGCAGCAAAGGAGAAGGCTACACCTTC
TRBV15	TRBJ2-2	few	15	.	CATGMGAANTGELFF	TGTGCCACCGGAATGGGGGCTGCAAACACCGGGGAGCTGTTTTTT
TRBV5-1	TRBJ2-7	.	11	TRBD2	CASRLADEQYF	TGCGCCAGCAGGCTAGCGGACGAGCAGTACTTC
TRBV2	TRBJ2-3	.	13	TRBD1	CASRDRGTDTQYF	TGTGCCAGCCGGGACAGGGGGACAGATACGCAGTATTTT
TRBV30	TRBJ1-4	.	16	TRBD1	CAWRRTGVTTNEKLFF	TGTGCCTGGAGGAGGACAGGGGTAACAACTAATGAAAAACTGTTTTTT
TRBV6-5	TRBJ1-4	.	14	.	CASIDVGLGEKLFF	TGTGCCAGCATCGACGTGGGTTTGGGTGAAAAACTGTTTTTT
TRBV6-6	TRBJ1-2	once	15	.	CATYRASGKTDGYTF	TGTGCCACCTACAGGGCCTCAGGGAAGACGGATGGCTACACCTTC
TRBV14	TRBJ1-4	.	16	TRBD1	CASSQEAPGQGEKLFF	TGTGCCAGCAGCCAAGAGGCGCCGGGACAGGGTGAAAAACTGTTTTTT
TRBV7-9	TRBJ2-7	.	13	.	CASRGPAPYEQYF	TGTGCCAGCAGGGGGCCAGCTCCCTACGAGCAGTACTTC
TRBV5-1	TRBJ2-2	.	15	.	CASSLASQGTGELFF	TGCGCCAGCAGCTTGGCTTCGCAGGGCACCGGGGAGCTGTTTTTT
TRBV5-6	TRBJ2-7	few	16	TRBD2	CASSVGLGGITYEQYF	TGTGCCAGCAGTGTTGGACTAGGTGGCATCACCTACGAGCAGTACTTC
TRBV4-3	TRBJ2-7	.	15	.	CASSQEGKGTHEQYF	TGCGCCAGCAGCCAAGAGGGAAAAGGGACCCACGAGCAGTACTTC
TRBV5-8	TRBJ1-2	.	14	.	CASSSGAGNYGYTF	TGTGCCAGCAGCTCCGGCGCAGGAAACTATGGCTACACCTTC
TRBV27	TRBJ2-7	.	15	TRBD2	CASSWASGTPLGQYF	TGTGCCAGCAGTTGGGCTAGCGGCACCCCTCTAGGGCAGTACTTC
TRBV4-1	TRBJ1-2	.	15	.	CASSHPINGLTTPTF	TGCGCCAGCAGCCATCCAATTAACGGCCTGACGACGCCTACCTTC
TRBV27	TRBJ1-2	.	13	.	CASRQAGGYGYTF	TGTGCCAGCAGACAGGCCGGGGGCTATGGCTACACCTTC
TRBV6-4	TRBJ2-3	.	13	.	CASSDLRTDTQYF	TGTGCCAGCAGTGACCTCCGCACAGATACGCAGTATTTT
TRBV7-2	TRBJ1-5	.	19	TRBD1	CASSLPRKGQGAPNQPQHF	TGTGCCAGCAGCTTACCAAGGAAGGGACAGGGGGCCCCTAATCAGCCCCAGCATTTT
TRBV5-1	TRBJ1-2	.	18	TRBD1	CASSSPRGPGGHDYGYTF	TGCGCCAGCAGCTCCCCAAGAGGCCCAGGGGGCCACGACTATGGCTACACCTTC
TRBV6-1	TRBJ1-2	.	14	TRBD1	CASIYTGGGNGYTF	TGTGCCAGCATTTATACAGGGGGCGGAAATGGCTACACCTTC
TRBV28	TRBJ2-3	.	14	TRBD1	CAVGTGGSTDTQYF	TGTGCCGTAGGGACAGGGGGTAGCACAGATACGCAGTATTTT
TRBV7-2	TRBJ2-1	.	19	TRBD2	CASSPRMTWTSGTYNEQFF	TGTGCCAGCAGCCCCCGAATGACCTGGACTAGCGGGACCTACAATGAGCAGTTCTTC
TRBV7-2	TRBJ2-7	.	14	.	CASNPAPGAYEQYF	TGTGCCAGCAACCCCGCCCCAGGCGCCTACGAGCAGTACTTC
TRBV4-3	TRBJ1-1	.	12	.	CASSQVGGYAFF	TGCGCCAGCAGCCAAGTGGGCGGGTATGCTTTCTTT
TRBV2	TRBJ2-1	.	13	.	CASRDAEKSPQFF	TGTGCCAGCAGGGATGCAGAAAAGTCCCCGCAGTTCTTC
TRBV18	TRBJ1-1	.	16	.	CASSRSSGARNTEAFF	TGTGCCAGCTCCCGGTCCTCAGGGGCGCGTAACACTGAAGCTTTCTTT
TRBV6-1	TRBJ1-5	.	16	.	CASSERQGVRNQPQHF	TGTGCCAGCAGTGAACGGCAAGGCGTTAGGAATCAGCCCCAGCATTTT
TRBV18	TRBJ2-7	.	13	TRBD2	CASSPRGGDEQYF	TGTGCCAGCTCACCACGGGGGGGGGACGAGCAGTACTTC
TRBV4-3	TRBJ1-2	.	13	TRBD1	CASSPGTGRGYTF	TGCGCCAGCAGCCCGGGGACAGGTCGAGGCTACACCTTC
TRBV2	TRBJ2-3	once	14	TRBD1	CASSRDRGIGTQYF	TGTGCCAGCAGCAGGGACAGGGGGATAGGTACGCAGTATTTT